A single sample is the source of the 14 T cell receptor beta chains below, sequenced in a study of blood T cell repertoires in COVID-19. Sequencing was performed with immunoSEQ multiplex PCR; in TCRdb, only in-frame clones are kept and a portion is missing. The sample holds some 66,000 clones; about 75% are singletons and the top ten take 50%. Sequenced input: peripheral blood. Source of these receptors: a woman aged 80 or older with acute or convalescent COVID-19.

This chain connects TRBV28 to TRBJ2-1, with 7 nucleotides matching TRBD2. V lost 10 bases and J lost 4; bases outside the gene matches: 13. The CDR3 runs 15 residues. Germline V gene sequence: CDR1 MDHEN, CDR2 SYDVKM. Here the CDR3 reads CAIREKRERYNEQFF. In DNA form, the CDR3 reads TGTGCCATTCGTGAGAAGCGGGAAAGATACAATGAGCAGTTCTTC.

The sample holds one count of this clone. The V call is TRBV7-9, the J call TRBJ1-1, with 10 bases identical to TRBD1. The CDR3 has 17 residues. Looked up from germline, CDR1 is SEHNR and CDR2 is FQNEAQ (reference sequence). V trimming: 3 bases; J trimming: 7 bases; junction bases outside the gene matches: 14. CDR3 sequence: CASSFRDRGPRGFEAFF. For the CDR3, the DNA is TGTGCCAGCAGCTTCCGGGACAGGGGCCCGAGGGGCTTTGAAGCTTTCTTT. The full variable domain, in which reference TRBV7-9 and TRBJ1-1 provide the parts outside the CDR3, is DTGVSQNPRHKITKRGQNVTFRCDPISEHNRLYWYRQTLGQGPEFLTYFQNEAQLEKSRLLSDRFSAERPKGSFSTLEIQRTEQGDSAMYLCASSFRDRGPRGFEAFFGQGTRLTVV.

The V call is TRBV25-1, the J call TRBJ1-1; the match to TRBD1 covers 11 bases. The CDR3 sequence is 12 residues long. Germline V gene lookup returns CDR1 MGHDK and CDR2 SYGVNS. V shed 9 bases, J shed 11 bases, and the junction held 8 bases outside the gene matches. CDR3 residues: CASTGQGGSAFF. Written as DNA, the CDR3 is TGTGCCAGTACGGGACAGGGGGGTTCGGCTTTCTTT.

This chain links TRBV28 with TRBJ1-2; 9 bases are shared with TRBD1. Losses at the gene ends were 7 bases for V and 3 bases for J; bases not matched to a gene: 9. CDR3 length: 15 amino acids. Germline-derived CDR1 and CDR2 are MDHEN and SYDVKM. This chain's CDR3 is CASNTGTGNYYGYTF. The CDR3 coding sequence is TGTGCCAGCAATACAGGGACAGGGAATTACTATGGCTACACCTTC.

V usage is TRBV27 and J usage is TRBJ2-3; D might be TRBD1 (6 bases). The germline CDR1 and CDR2 sequences are MNHEY and SMNVEV (reference sequence). This CDR3 has 13 amino acids. Deletions cut 6 bases from V and 5 bases from J, with 12 bases between. DNA of the CDR3: TGTGCCAGCAGACGTACAGGGAGAGATACGCAGTATTTT. Translation gives CASRRTGRDTQYF.

The gene calls are TRBV18 and TRBJ2-1, with 7 bases matching TRBD1. The trim removed 6 bases at V and 2 bases at J, leaving 4 bases unmatched. Germline V lookup: CDR1 KGHSH, CDR2 LQKENI. CDR3 size: 14 residues. Written as DNA, the CDR3 is TGTGCCAGCTCCGCGGACAGGACCTACAATGAGCAGTTCTTC. The encoded protein is CASSADRTYNEQFF.

The V call is TRBV6-2 or TRBV6-3, the J call TRBJ2-6; D may be TRBD1 (5 bases). Trimming took 5 bases from V and 1 from J, leaving 9 bases between them. The length of the CDR3 is 15 residues. The germline CDR1 and CDR2 sequences are MNHEY and SVGEGT. The CDR3 protein is CASSPGRSGANVLTF. The CDR3 DNA sequence: TGTGCCAGCAGTCCAGGGCGATCTGGGGCCAACGTCCTGACTTTC.

V is TRBV23-1 and J is TRBJ2-7; D call uncertain. TRBV23-1 is flagged as an ORF with uncertain function. Trimming removed 8 bases from V and 6 bases from J, with 17 bases in between. The CDR3 extends over 13 amino acids. The CDR3 DNA follows: TGCGCCAGCCGACTCATAGACGGTCGCGAGCAGTACTTC. It is translated as CASRLIDGREQYF.

The chain employs TRBV7-3 and TRBJ2-2, with 8 bases fitting TRBD1. Germline V lookup: CDR1 SGHTA, CDR2 FQGTGA. J gave up 1 base and V 5 bases, and 6 bases lay outside the gene matches. The CDR3 runs to 16 residues. The chain's CDR3 is CASSQLGTGNTGELFF. In DNA form, the CDR3 reads TGTGCCAGCAGCCAACTCGGGACAGGGAACACCGGGGAGCTGTTTTTT.

This rearrangement joins TRBV25-1 to TRBJ2-5; 7 bases map to TRBD2. V lost 1 base, J lost 5 bases, and 1 base stayed unmatched. The CDR3 loop spans 13 amino acids. The germline V gene encodes CDR1 MGHDK and CDR2 SYGVNS. The CDR3 bases are TGTGCCAGCAGTGAATGGGGGGGGGAGACCCAGTACTTC. This gives the protein CASSEWGGETQYF. Drawing the rest from reference TRBV25-1 and TRBJ2-5, the complete variable domain is EADIYQTPRYLVIGTGKKITLECSQTMGHDKMYWYQQDPGMELHLIHYSYGVNSTEKGDLSSESTVSRIRTEHFPLTLESARPSHTSQYLCASSEWGGETQYFGPGTRLLVL.

This clone was found once. CDR3 loop: CASITTGLTEAFF. For the CDR3, the DNA is TGTGCCAGCATCACCACGGGGTTGACTGAAGCTTTCTTT. The J gene is TRBJ1-1, the V gene TRBV12-3 or TRBV12-4; the D is unclear. The CDR3 length is 13 residues. The V gene lost 7 bases and the J gene lost 5 bases, with 14 bases spanning the gap.

The genes are TRBV7-8 and TRBJ2-7; perhaps TRBD2 as D (6 bases). Germline V gene sequence: CDR1 SGHVS, CDR2 FQNEAQ. CDR3 length equals 15 residues. Trimming took off 1 base at V and 6 bases at J, with 16 bases between the two ends. CDR3 region: CASSLVRGGSSEQYF. In DNA form, the CDR3 reads TGTGCCAGCAGCTTAGTGCGGGGAGGATCGAGCGAGCAGTACTTC.

V and J are TRBV6-5 and TRBJ2-7; D is perhaps TRBD2 (5 bases). V lost 7 bases to trimming and J lost 3 bases, with 13 bases between them. The germline gives CDR1 MNHEY, CDR2 SVGAGI. The CDR3 covers 13 residues. The CDR3 nucleotides are TGTGCCAGCATCTCCCTACGGGGCTACGAGCAGTACTTC. This codes for CASISLRGYEQYF.

The CDR3 protein is CASSARRGARTEAFF. The CDR3 DNA is TGTGCCAGCAGCGCAAGACGGGGGGCGCGCACTGAAGCTTTCTTT. V and J are TRBV28 and TRBJ1-1; perhaps TRBD1 as D (6 bases). Germline CDR1 and CDR2: MDHEN and SYDVKM. The CDR3 covers 15 residues. V dropped 6 bases and J dropped 4 bases, with 18 bases sitting between them.